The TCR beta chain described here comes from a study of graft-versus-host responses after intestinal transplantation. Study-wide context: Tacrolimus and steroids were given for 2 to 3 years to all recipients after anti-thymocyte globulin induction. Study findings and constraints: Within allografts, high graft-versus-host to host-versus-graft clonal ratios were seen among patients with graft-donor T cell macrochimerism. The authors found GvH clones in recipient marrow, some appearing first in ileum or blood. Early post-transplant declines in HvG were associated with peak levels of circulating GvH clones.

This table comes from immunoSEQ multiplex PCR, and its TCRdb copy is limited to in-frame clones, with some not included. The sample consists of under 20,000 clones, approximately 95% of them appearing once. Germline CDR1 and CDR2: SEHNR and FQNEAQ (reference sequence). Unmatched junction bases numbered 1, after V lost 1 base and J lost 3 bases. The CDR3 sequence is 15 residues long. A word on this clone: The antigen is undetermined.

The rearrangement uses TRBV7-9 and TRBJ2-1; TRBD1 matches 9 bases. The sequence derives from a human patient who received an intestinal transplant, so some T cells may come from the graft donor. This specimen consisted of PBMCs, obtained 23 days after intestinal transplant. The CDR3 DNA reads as TGTGCCAGCAGCTTAGGGGACAGGGACTACAATGAGCAGTTCTTC. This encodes CASSLGDRDYNEQFF. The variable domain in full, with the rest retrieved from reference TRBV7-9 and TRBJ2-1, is DTGVSQNPRHKITKRGQNVTFRCDPISEHNRLYWYRQTLGQGPEFLTYFQNEAQLEKSRLLSDRFSAERPKGSFSTLEIQRTEQGDSAMYLCASSLGDRDYNEQFFGPGTRLTVL.